The present TCR beta chain was sequenced within a study of cytomegalovirus exposure and HLA in healthy donors. This CDR3 spans 17 amino acids. Germline V gene sequence: CDR1 MDHEN, CDR2 SYDVKM. Trimming removed 2 bases from V and 2 bases from J, with 18 bases in between. The PCR made use of 60 Vbeta and 13 Jbeta primers. Clones were read by immunoSEQ multiplex PCR, and TCRdb kept only the in-frame ones, dropping some. Of 120,000 or so clones in the sample, about four fifths were seen once. Sequencing used PBMCs. This receptor was obtained from a female donor in good health and CMV-seropositive. The chain couples TRBV28 to TRBJ1-2, with a possible D match to TRBD1 (5 bases). This chain's CDR3 is CASSLGGARKINYGYTF. The CDR3 DNA sequence: TGTGCCAGCAGTTTAGGAGGGGCCAGAAAAATAAACTATGGCTACACCTTC.